The T cell receptor beta chain under discussion was sequenced for a study of blood T cell repertoires in COVID-19. Study details: PBMCs, B-cell-depleted T cells, or T cells were the source of the cDNA or gDNA that made up the material.

Assignment of participants to cohorts was predicated upon participant-reported clinical history. Each recovered donor of Cohort 3 presented with two negative PCRs, clearance, or symptom resolution. Original handling: Counts of nucleated cells, estimated from reference gene primer amplification, were obtained. Using immunoSEQ multiplex PCR, the repertoire was profiled, and TCRdb retains in-frame clones only, with some absent. V and J calls and clone size are given by that table; D and trimming were obtained from the DNA. The table shows about 250,000 clones, with approximately 85% occurring only once. This clone was counted ten times or more. This clonotype was obtained from a woman in her 30s who had recovered from COVID-19. Sequencing was carried out using PBMCs or T cells enriched from blood (not recorded which).

The CDR3 DNA sequence: TGCGCCAGCAGCCAACTTGTAAGGCTAGCGGGATCGGAAGGGGAGCTGTTTTTT. Protein product: CASSQLVRLAGSEGELFF. The rearrangement links TRBV4-1 to TRBJ2-2, with 9 bases aligning to TRBD2. This CDR3 is built from 18 residues. J was trimmed by 8 bases and V by 2 bases; bases with no gene match: 15. Per the germline V gene, CDR1 is MGHRA and CDR2 is YSYEKL.